One sample yielded the 3 T cell receptor beta chains listed below, sequenced in a study of shared clonotypes between healthy human individuals. Naivety among CD8 cells was defined by CD45RO negativity and positive CCR7 selection, thereby excluding terminally differentiated effector memory CD45RA+ cells. Sequencing used immunoSEQ multiplex PCR; TCRdb keeps in-frame clones, though not all of them. This sample has millions of clones, with approximately 94% found just once. The specimen sequenced was naive CD8+ T cells sorted from blood. These receptors were obtained from a man between 18 and 35 years old in good health.

The chain links TRBV29-1 to TRBJ1-3; D ambiguous. The CDR3 consists of 13 residues. Germline assignment: CDR1 SQVTM and CDR2 ANQGSEA. The V gene lost 5 bases and the J gene lost 6 bases, with 14 bases spanning the gap. CDR3 nucleotide sequence: TGCAGCGTTATAACCGGGGATTTAAACACCATATATTTT. Protein sequence: CSVITGDLNTIYF.

The rearrangement uses TRBV6-6 and TRBJ2-7; no reliable D call. V was pared by 6 bases and J by 0 bases, with 12 bases between. Germline lookup yields CDR1 MNHNY and CDR2 SVGAGI (reference sequence). The CDR3 contains 14 residues. CDR3 amino acids: CASRAQYSSYEQYF. The CDR3 nucleotides are TGTGCCAGCAGGGCCCAGTACAGCTCCTACGAGCAGTACTTC.

The gene calls are TRBV2 and TRBJ1-1, with D possibly TRBD1 on 6 matching bases. The CDR3 contains 15 residues. The ends were cut back, 0 bases at V and 4 bases at J, with 12 bases in the middle. Germline V gene lookup returns CDR1 SNHLY and CDR2 FYNNEI. CDR3 coding DNA: TGTGCCAGCAGTGAAGCCGGGGTCAGGGGCACTGAAGCTTTCTTT. The encoded protein is CASSEAGVRGTEAFF.